Presented here are 18 T cell receptor beta chains from one specimen sequenced in a study of T cell changes during pregnancy in multiple sclerosis. Profiling relied on immunoSEQ multiplex PCR, and the TCRdb table lists in-frame clones only, not all of them. Of 50,000 or so clones in the sample, roughly 93% were seen once. The sequenced sample was peripheral blood, obtained in the second trimester of pregnancy. These receptors all stem from a female donor with multiple sclerosis, enrolled in a pregnancy study.

The chain's CDR3 is CASSALAGQYNEQFF. The CDR3 nucleotides read TGTGCCAGCAGCGCACTAGCGGGTCAGTACAATGAGCAGTTCTTC. The gene calls are TRBV11-2 and TRBJ2-1; 9 nucleotides agree with TRBD2. Germline values: CDR1 SGHAT, CDR2 FQNNGV. This CDR3 is built from 15 residues. Losses at the gene ends were 5 bases for V and 4 bases for J; bases not matched to a gene: 6. Based on the CDR3 plus reference TRBV11-2 and TRBJ2-1, the full variable domain is EAGVAQSPRYKIIEKRQSVAFWCNPISGHATLYWYQQILGQGPKLLIQFQNNGVVDDSQLPKDRFSAERLKGVDSTLKIQPAKLEDSAVYLCASSALAGQYNEQFFGPGTRLTVL.

This sequence joins TRBV7-2 and TRBJ2-1; D unresolved. Trimming stripped 3 bases from V and 2 bases from J, with 11 bases between. CDR1 is SGHTA, CDR2 FQGNSA, per germline. The CDR3 is 15 residues long. CDR3 sequence: CASSLTQYPYNEQFF. The CDR3 DNA reads TGTGCCAGCAGCTTGACTCAGTACCCCTACAATGAGCAGTTCTTC. The full variable domain, completed using reference TRBV7-2 and TRBJ2-1, is GAGVSQSPSNKVTEKGKDVELRCDPISGHTALYWYRQSLGQGLEFLIYFQGNSAPDKSGLPSDRFSAERTGGSVSTLTIQRTQQEDSAVYLCASSLTQYPYNEQFFGPGTRLTVL.

The chain carries TRBV29-1 and TRBJ2-7; D is possibly TRBD2 (6 bases). Trimming left V 6 bases short and J 2 bases short, with 23 bases between. The CDR3 runs 16 residues. Germline V gene lookup returns CDR1 SQVTM and CDR2 ANQGSEA. CDR3 in amino acids: CSVGPATSLPPYEQYF. The CDR3 DNA is TGCAGCGTCGGCCCCGCTACTAGCTTGCCCCCCTACGAGCAGTACTTC.

This chain uses TRBV15 with TRBJ2-5, with D tentatively TRBD2 (5 bases). The CDR3 runs to 15 residues. Deletions cut 3 bases from V and 2 bases from J, with 13 bases between. Germline-derived CDR1 and CDR2 are LNHNV and YYDKDF (reference sequence). This chain's CDR3 is CATSRVLDVQETQYF. The CDR3, as DNA: TGTGCCACCAGCAGGGTACTAGATGTGCAAGAGACCCAGTACTTC. Together with reference TRBV15 and TRBJ2-5, the CDR3 gives the full variable domain: DAMVIQNPRYQVTQFGKPVTLSCSQTLNHNVMYWYQQKSSQAPKLLFHYYDKDFNNEADTPDNFQSRRPNTSFCFLDIRSPGLGDTAMYLCATSRVLDVQETQYFGPGTRLLVL.

The chain joins TRBV10-3 to TRBJ2-3, with 11 positions matching TRBD2. The ends lost 6 bases at V and 6 bases at J; junction bases unmatched: 8. Per germline, CDR1 ENHRY and CDR2 SYGVKD. The CDR3 loop spans 15 amino acids. The CDR3 region has the DNA TGTGCCATCAGCACACTAGCGGGAGTATTCGATACGCAGTATTTT. It yields the protein CAISTLAGVFDTQYF.

The V gene is TRBV13, the J gene TRBJ2-7, with TRBD1 matching over 10 bases. The CDR3 contains 16 residues. The V gene's germline CDR1 is PRHDT and CDR2 FYEKMQ (reference sequence). Losses at the gene ends were 4 bases for V and 5 bases for J; bases not matched to a gene: 11. CDR3 in amino acids: CASSSIPGQGSHEQYF. In DNA, the CDR3 is TGTGCCAGCAGCTCAATTCCGGGACAGGGGTCCCACGAGCAGTACTTC.

Only a few counts were recorded for this clone. The junction differs from germline at one of its ends, possibly a read error. This chain connects TRBV7-9 to TRBJ1-3; 8 nucleotides agree with TRBD1. The length of the CDR3 is 12 residues. CDR1 is SEHNR and CDR2 is FQNEAQ in the germline V gene (reference sequence). CDR3 protein: CASSFTDRDTHF. The DNA for the CDR3 is TGTGCCAGCAGCTTCACGGACAGGGACACGCACTTT.

This chain uses TRBV27 with TRBJ2-3, with D possibly TRBD2 on 5 matching bases. CDR3 size: 14 residues. CDR1 and CDR2 from the germline V gene are MNHEY and SMNVEV (reference sequence). V shed 7 bases and J shed 5 bases, with 16 bases lying between them. CDR3 protein: CASTLRGRGDTQYF. CDR3 sequence (DNA): TGTGCCAGCACCCTCCGGGGTCGGGGAGATACGCAGTATTTT.

This clone appeared a single time. The rearrangement links TRBV7-9 to TRBJ2-7, with TRBD2 identical over 9 bases. After removal of 5 bases from V and 6 bases from J, the junction contained 5 bases not matched to a gene. The CDR3 sequence is 13 residues long. Germline assignment: CDR1 SEHNR and CDR2 FQNEAQ (reference sequence). This CDR3 reads CASSLGLAGEQYF. Here the CDR3 DNA reads TGTGCCAGCAGCCTGGGACTAGCCGGCGAGCAGTACTTC.

The gene calls are TRBV30 and TRBJ1-2, with D possibly being TRBD1 (6 bases). Germline loops: CDR1 GTSNPN, CDR2 SVGIG (reference sequence). Trimming took off 2 bases at V and 0 bases at J, with 22 bases between the two ends. The CDR3 loop spans 18 amino acids. This CDR3 reads CAWSPPPGVDIANYGYTF. Written as DNA, the CDR3 is TGTGCCTGGAGTCCCCCGCCAGGGGTAGACATAGCTAACTATGGCTACACCTTC.

The J gene is TRBJ2-7, the V gene TRBV18, with D hard to call. With 3 bases removed from V and 7 bases from J, the gap between germline ends came to 7 bases. Germline loops: CDR1 KGHSH, CDR2 LQKENI. The CDR3 loop spans 11 amino acids. The DNA for the CDR3 is TGTGCCAGCTCACCGGGCCGGGAGCAGTACTTC. This encodes CASSPGREQYF.

This chain joins TRBV29-1 and TRBJ2-1; D remains unclear. The CDR3 contains 13 residues. Germline assignment: CDR1 SQVTM and CDR2 ANQGSEA. Trimming removed 0 bases at V and 8 bases at J, with 11 bases between. CDR3 in amino acids: CSVEDGGSDEQFF. As DNA, the CDR3 is TGCAGCGTTGAAGATGGCGGATCGGATGAGCAGTTCTTC.

This clone was seen once. This chain connects TRBV27 to TRBJ2-1; D unclear. Trimming removed 6 bases at V and 10 bases at J, with 13 bases between. Germline V lookup: CDR1 MNHEY, CDR2 SMNVEV (reference sequence). CDR3 length: 12 amino acids. The CDR3 coding sequence is TGTGCCAGCAGAGCGCAGTCTAAGGAGCAGTTCTTC. The encoded protein is CASRAQSKEQFF.

The CDR3 sequence is CASSVGGTGANTGELFF. In nucleotides, the CDR3 is TGTGCCAGCAGCGTAGGGGGGACAGGGGCGAACACCGGGGAGCTGTTTTTT. The rearrangement uses TRBV9 and TRBJ2-2, with TRBD1 identical over 10 bases. Germline V gene lookup returns CDR1 SGDLS and CDR2 YYNGEE. This CDR3 comprises 17 residues. Germline trimming cut 0 bases from V and 0 bases from J; bases unmatched to any gene: 2.

The V call is TRBV7-9, the J call TRBJ1-4, with 9 bases that match TRBD1. With V trimmed by 1 base and J by 8 bases, 8 bases remained unmatched. Per the germline V gene, CDR1 is SEHNR and CDR2 is FQNEAQ (reference sequence). This CDR3 has 16 amino acids. The CDR3 nucleotides read TGTGCCAGCAGCTTAGGGGACCGGGACAGGGAGGAAAAACTGTTTTTT. This sequence encodes CASSLGDRDREEKLFF.

V and J are TRBV10-3 and TRBJ2-5, with TRBD2 identical over 10 bases. The CDR3 consists of 16 residues. In germline, CDR1 is ENHRY, CDR2 SYGVKD. The V segment lost 5 bases and the J segment 1 base; nucleotides outside the gene matches: 7. DNA of the CDR3: TGTGCCATCAGTCTCGGACTAGCGGATACCCAAGAGACCCAGTACTTC. This gives the protein CAISLGLADTQETQYF.

The rearrangement uses TRBV2 and TRBJ1-5; D is unclear. V lost 4 bases, J lost 1 base, and 11 bases lay in between. CDR1 is SNHLY, CDR2 FYNNEI, per germline. This CDR3 spans 15 amino acids. The CDR3, as DNA: TGTGCCAGCAGTGCATCGGGGAGGAGCAATCAGCCCCAGCATTTT. Its protein is CASSASGRSNQPQHF. The whole variable domain, filled in from reference TRBV2 and TRBJ1-5, reads EPEVTQTPSHQVTQMGQEVILRCVPISNHLYFYWYRQILGQKVEFLVSFYNNEISEKSEIFDDQFSVERPDGSNFTLKIRSTKLEDSAMYFCASSASGRSNQPQHFGDGTRLSIL.

This sequence joins TRBV6-4 and TRBJ1-1; TRBD1 is a possible D gene (5 bases). Germline assignment: CDR1 MRHNA and CDR2 SNTAGT. The CDR3 has 14 amino acids. Trimming left V 3 bases short and J 8 bases short, with 16 bases between. The CDR3 here is CASSESTDDSEAFF. The CDR3 nucleotides are TGTGCCAGCAGTGAATCAACTGACGACAGCGAAGCTTTCTTT.